This T cell receptor beta chain derives from a study of cytomegalovirus exposure and HLA in healthy donors. PCR was performed using 60 Vbeta and 13 Jbeta primers. Sequencing used immunoSEQ multiplex PCR; TCRdb keeps in-frame clones, though not all of them. The top ten clones hold 16% of a sample with over 80,000 clones, 70% to 80% of them seen once. Study findings and constraints: Investigators reported 150 to 200 TCR beta chains as tied to cytomegalovirus. It was confirmed in vitro that a few of the CMV-associated chains were specific for CMV antigens.

This clone was picked up a small number of times. Its specificity is not known. The V segment lost 7 bases and the J segment 3 bases; nucleotides outside the gene matches: 7. This CDR3 region has 15 residues. CDR1 and CDR2 (germline): MNHNY, SVGAGI (reference sequence). This TCR came from a man aged 55 to 70 in good health and CMV-seropositive. Input material: PBMCs. The V and J genes are TRBV6-6 and TRBJ1-5; 9 nucleotides align to TRBD1. This CDR3 is CASIPGQGINQPQHF. CDR3 nucleotide sequence: TGTGCCAGCATCCCGGGACAGGGAATCAATCAGCCCCAGCATTTT.